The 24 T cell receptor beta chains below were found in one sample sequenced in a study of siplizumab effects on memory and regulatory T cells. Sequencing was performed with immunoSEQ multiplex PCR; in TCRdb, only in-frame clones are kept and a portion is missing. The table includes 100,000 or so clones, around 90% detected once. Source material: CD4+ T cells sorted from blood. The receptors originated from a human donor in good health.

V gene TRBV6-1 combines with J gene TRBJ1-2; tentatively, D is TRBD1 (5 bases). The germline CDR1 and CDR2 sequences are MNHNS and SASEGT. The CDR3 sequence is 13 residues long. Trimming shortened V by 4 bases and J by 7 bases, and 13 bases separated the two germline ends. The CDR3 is CASSAGTRTGYTF. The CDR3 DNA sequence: TGTGCCAGCAGTGCAGGGACTCGGACTGGCTACACCTTC.

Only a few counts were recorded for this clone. CDR3 nucleotides: TGCAGTATCCTCATCTACACTGAAGCTTTCTTT. Translation: CSILIYTEAFF. V gene TRBV29-1 combines with J gene TRBJ1-1; D gene uncertain. The CDR3 has 11 residues. In germline, CDR1 is SQVTM, CDR2 ANQGSEA. Full variable domain (missing parts from reference TRBV29-1 and TRBJ1-1): SAVISQKPSRDICQRGTSLTIQCQVDSQVTMMFWYRQQPGQSLTLIATANQGSEATYESGFVIDKFPISRPNLTFSTLTVSNMSPEDSSIYLCSILIYTEAFFGQGTRLTVV.

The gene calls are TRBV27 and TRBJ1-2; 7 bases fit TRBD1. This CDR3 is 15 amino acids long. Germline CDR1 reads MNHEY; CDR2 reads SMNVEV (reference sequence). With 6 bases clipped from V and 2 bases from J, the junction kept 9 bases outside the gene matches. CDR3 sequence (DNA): TGTGCCAGCAGGGGCAGGGGGGAGGGAAACTATGGCTACACCTTC. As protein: CASRGRGEGNYGYTF.

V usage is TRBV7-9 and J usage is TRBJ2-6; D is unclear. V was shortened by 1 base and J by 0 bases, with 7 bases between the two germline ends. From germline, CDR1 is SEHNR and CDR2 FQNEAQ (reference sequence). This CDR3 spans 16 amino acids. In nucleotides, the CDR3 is TGTGCCAGCAGCTTAGTGGCAGCCTCTGGGGCCAACGTCCTGACTTTC. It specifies CASSLVAASGANVLTF.

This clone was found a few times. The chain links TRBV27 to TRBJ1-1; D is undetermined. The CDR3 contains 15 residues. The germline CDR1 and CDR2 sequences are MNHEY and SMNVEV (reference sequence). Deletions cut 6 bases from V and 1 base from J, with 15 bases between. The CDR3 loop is CASSPKSTANTEAFF. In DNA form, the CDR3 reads TGTGCCAGCAGCCCTAAATCGACGGCGAACACTGAAGCTTTCTTT.

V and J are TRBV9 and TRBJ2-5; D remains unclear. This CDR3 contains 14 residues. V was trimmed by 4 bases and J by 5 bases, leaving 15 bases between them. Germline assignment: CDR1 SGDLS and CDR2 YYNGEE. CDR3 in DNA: TGTGCCAGCAGCCCCATCTGGGGATCTGAGACCCAGTACTTC. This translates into CASSPIWGSETQYF.

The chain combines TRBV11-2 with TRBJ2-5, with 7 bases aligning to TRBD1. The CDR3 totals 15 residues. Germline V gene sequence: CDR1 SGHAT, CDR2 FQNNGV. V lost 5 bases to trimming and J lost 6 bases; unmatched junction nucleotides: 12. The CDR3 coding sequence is TGTGCCAGCAGCCCCCTAACATCAGGGGGAAAGACCCAGTACTTC. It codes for CASSPLTSGGKTQYF.

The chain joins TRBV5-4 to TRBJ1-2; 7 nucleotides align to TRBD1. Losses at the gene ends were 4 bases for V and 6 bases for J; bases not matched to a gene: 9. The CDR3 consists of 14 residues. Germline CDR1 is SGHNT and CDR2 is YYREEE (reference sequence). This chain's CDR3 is CASSPTGRGDGYTF. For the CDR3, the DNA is TGTGCCAGCAGCCCGACAGGGAGGGGGGATGGCTACACCTTC.

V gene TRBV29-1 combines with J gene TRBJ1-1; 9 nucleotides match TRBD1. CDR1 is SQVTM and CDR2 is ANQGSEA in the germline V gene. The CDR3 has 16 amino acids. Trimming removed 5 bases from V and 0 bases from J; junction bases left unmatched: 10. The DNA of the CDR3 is TGCAGCGTTTCGGCACAGGGGGCTTTTATGAACACTGAAGCTTTCTTT. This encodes CSVSAQGAFMNTEAFF.

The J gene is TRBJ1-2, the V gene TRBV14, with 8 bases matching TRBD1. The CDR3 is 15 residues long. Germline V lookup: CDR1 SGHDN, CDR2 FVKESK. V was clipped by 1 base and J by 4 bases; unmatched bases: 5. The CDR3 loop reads CASSQGGTGIYGYTF. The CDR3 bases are TGTGCCAGCAGCCAAGGAGGGACAGGAATCTATGGCTACACCTTC.

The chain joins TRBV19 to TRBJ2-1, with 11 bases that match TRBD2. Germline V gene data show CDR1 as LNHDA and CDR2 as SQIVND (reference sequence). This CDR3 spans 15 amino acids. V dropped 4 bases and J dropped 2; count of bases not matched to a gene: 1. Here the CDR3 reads CASSKLAGAYNEQFF. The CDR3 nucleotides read TGTGCCAGTAGTAAACTAGCGGGGGCCTACAATGAGCAGTTCTTC.

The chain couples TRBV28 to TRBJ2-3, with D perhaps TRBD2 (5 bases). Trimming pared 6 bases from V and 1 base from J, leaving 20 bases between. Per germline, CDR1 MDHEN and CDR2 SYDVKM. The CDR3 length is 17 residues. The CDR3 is CASRGTTRFEGTDTQYF. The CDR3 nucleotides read TGTGCCAGCAGAGGAACAACTAGGTTTGAGGGCACAGATACGCAGTATTTT.

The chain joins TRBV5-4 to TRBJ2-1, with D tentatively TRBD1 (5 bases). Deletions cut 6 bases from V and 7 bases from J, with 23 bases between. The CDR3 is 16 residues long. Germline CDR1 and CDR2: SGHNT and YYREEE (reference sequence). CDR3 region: CASTLPQPGSKNEQFF. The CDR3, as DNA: TGTGCCAGCACCCTTCCGCAGCCAGGGTCTAAGAATGAGCAGTTCTTC.

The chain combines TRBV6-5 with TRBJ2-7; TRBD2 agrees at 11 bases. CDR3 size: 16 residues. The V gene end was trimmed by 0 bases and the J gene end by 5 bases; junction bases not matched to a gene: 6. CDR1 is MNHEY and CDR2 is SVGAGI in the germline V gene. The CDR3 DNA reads TGTGCCAGCAGTTACTCCCTACTAGCGGGAGCTGACGAGCAGTACTTC. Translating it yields CASSYSLLAGADEQYF.

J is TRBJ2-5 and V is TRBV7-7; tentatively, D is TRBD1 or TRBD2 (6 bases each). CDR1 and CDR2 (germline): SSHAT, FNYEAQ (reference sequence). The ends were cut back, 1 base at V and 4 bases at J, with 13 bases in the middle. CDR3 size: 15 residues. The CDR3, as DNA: TGTGCCAGCAGCTTAGGAGGGGGGTTAGGAGAGACCCAGTACTTC. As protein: CASSLGGGLGETQYF.

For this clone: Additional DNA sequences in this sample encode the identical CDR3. The CDR3: CASRQRNTEAFF. The CDR3 DNA is TGTGCCAGCCGACAAAGGAACACTGAAGCTTTCTTT. V usage is TRBV27 and J usage is TRBJ1-1; D is undetermined. The CDR3 sequence is 12 residues long. The V gene lost 8 bases and the J gene lost 1 base, with 8 bases spanning the gap. CDR1 and CDR2 (germline): MNHEY, SMNVEV (reference sequence).

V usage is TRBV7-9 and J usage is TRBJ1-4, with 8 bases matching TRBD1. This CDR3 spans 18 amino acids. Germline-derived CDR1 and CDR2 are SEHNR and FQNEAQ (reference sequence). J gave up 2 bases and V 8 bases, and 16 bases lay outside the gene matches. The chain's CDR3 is CASSSSSDRAYTNEKLFF. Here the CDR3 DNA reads TGTGCCAGCTCATCAAGTTCGGACAGGGCTTACACTAATGAAAAACTGTTTTTT.

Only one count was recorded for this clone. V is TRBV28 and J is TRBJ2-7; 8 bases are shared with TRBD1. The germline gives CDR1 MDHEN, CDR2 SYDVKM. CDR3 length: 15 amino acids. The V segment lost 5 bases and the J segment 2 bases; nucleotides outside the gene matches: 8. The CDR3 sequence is CASSPGGALTYEQYF. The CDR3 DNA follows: TGTGCCAGCAGTCCAGGGGGCGCGTTGACCTACGAGCAGTACTTC. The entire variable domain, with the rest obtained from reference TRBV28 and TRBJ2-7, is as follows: DVKVTQSSRYLVKRTGEKVFLECVQDMDHENMFWYRQDPGLGLRLIYFSYDVKMKEKGDIPEGYSVSREKKERFSLILESASTNQTSMYLCASSPGGALTYEQYFGPGTRLTVT.

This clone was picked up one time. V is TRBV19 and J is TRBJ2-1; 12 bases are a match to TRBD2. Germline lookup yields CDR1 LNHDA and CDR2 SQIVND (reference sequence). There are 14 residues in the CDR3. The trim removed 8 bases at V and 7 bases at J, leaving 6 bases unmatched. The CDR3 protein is CASRLAGAGNEQFF. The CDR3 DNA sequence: TGTGCCAGTCGACTAGCGGGAGCAGGGAATGAGCAGTTCTTC. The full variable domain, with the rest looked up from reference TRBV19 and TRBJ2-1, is DGGITQSPKYLFRKEGQNVTLSCEQNLNHDAMYWYRQDPGQGLRLIYYSQIVNDFQKGDIAEGYSVSREKKESFPLTVTSAQKNPTAFYLCASRLAGAGNEQFFGPGTRLTVL.

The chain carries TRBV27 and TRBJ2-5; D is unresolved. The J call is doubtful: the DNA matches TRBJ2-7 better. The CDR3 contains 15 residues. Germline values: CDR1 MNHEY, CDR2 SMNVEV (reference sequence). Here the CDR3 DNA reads TGTGCCAGCAGTTTAGGTGGCAGGTTGGCCTACGAGCAGTACTTC. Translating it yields CASSLGGRLAYEQYF.

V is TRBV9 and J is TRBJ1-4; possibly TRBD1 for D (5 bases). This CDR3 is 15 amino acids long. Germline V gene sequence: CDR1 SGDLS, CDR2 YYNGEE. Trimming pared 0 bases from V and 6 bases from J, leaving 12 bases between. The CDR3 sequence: CASSVEPGADEKLFF. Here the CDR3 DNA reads TGTGCCAGCAGCGTAGAGCCCGGGGCTGATGAAAAACTGTTTTTT.

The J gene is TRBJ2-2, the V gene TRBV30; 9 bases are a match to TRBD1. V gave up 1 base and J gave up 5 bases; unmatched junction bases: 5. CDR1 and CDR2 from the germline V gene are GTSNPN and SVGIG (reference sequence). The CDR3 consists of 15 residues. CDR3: CAWSGGTGWTGELFF. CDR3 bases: TGTGCCTGGAGTGGAGGGACAGGGTGGACCGGGGAGCTGTTTTTT. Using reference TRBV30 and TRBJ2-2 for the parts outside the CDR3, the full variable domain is SQTIHQWPATLVQPVGSPLSLECTVEGTSNPNLYWYRQAAGRGLQLLFYSVGIGQISSEVPQNLSASRPQDRQFILSSKKLLLSDSGFYLCAWSGGTGWTGELFFGEGSRLTVL.

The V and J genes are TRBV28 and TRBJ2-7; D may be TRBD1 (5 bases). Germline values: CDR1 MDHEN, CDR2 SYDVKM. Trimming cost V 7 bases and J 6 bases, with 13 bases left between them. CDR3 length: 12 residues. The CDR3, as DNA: TGTGCCAGCAAGGAAGGGGTTGGCGAGCAGTACTTC. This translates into CASKEGVGEQYF. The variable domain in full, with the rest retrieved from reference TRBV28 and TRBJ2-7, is DVKVTQSSRYLVKRTGEKVFLECVQDMDHENMFWYRQDPGLGLRLIYFSYDVKMKEKGDIPEGYSVSREKKERFSLILESASTNQTSMYLCASKEGVGEQYFGPGTRLTVT.

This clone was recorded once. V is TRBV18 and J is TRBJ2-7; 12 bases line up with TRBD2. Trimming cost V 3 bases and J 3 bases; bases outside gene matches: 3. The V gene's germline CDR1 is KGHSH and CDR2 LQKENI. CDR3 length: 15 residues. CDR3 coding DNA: TGTGCCAGCTCACCCCGACTAGCGGGGGACTACGAGCAGTACTTC. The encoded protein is CASSPRLAGDYEQYF.